This T cell receptor (beta chain) was obtained from a study of T cell responses to AZD1222 COVID-19 vaccine. Study findings and constraints: Baseline serostatus was positive in only a handful of AZD1222 recipients. Spike as a whole was targeted by vaccine-associated CD4 TCRs, dominant at 160-218 and 743-854.

V gave up 1 base and J gave up 6 bases, with 14 bases separating them. The CDR3 loop spans 15 amino acids. Germline V gene sequence: CDR1 SGDLS, CDR2 YYNGEE. The assay was immunoSEQ multiplex PCR, and TCRdb's table has in-frame clones only and misses some. The table shows approximately 150,000 clones, with just under 90% occurring only once. This clone was seen just once. What it recognizes is unknown. The material sequenced was peripheral blood, taken 28 days after the second dose of the MenACWY control vaccine. This clonotype was obtained from an adult who received the MenACWY meningococcal vaccine as a control. The J gene is TRBJ2-1, the V gene TRBV9; D is ambiguous. The CDR3, as DNA: TGTGCCAGCAGCGTAAACCCACAAATACGCAATGAGCAGTTCTTC. Encoded protein: CASSVNPQIRNEQFF.